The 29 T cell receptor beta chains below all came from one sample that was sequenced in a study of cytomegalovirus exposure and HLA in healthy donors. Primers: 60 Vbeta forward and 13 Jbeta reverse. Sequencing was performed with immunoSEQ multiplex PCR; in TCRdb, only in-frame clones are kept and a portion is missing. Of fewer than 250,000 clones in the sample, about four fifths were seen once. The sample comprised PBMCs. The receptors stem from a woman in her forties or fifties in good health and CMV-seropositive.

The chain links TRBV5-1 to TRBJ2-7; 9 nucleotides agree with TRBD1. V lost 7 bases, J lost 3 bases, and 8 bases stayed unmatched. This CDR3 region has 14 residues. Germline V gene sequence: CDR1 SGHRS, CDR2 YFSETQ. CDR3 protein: CASRGTGSGYEQYF. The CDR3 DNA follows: TGCGCCAGCCGAGGGACAGGGTCGGGCTACGAGCAGTACTTC.

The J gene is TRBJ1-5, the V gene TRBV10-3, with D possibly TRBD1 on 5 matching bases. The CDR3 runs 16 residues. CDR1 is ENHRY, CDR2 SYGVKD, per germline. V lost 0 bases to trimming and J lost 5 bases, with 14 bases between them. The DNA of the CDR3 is TGTGCCATCAGTGAGTCAGCAGGGTGGACGTATCAGCCCCAGCATTTT. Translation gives CAISESAGWTYQPQHF.

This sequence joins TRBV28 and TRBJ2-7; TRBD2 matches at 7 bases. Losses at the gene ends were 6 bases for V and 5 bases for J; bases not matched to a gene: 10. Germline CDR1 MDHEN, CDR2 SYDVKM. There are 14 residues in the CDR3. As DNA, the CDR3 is TGTGCCAGCAGCCTCCGGGGGGTTAAGGACGAGCAGTACTTC. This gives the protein CASSLRGVKDEQYF.

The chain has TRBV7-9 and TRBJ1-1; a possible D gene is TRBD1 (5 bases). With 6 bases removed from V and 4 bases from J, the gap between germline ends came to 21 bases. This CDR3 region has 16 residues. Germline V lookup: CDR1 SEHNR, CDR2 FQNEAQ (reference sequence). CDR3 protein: CASRQRGGVRGTEAFF. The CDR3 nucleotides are TGTGCCAGCAGACAAAGGGGAGGGGTTAGGGGCACTGAAGCTTTCTTT.

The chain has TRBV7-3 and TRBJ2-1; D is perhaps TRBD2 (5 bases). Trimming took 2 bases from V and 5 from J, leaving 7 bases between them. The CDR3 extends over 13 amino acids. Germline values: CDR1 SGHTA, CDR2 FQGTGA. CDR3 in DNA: TGTGCCAGCAGCTTATCTAGCAACAATGAGCAGTTCTTC. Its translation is CASSLSSNNEQFF.

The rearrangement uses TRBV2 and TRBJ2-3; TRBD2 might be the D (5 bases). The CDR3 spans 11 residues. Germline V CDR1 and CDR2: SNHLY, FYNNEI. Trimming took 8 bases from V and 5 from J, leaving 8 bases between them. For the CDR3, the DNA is TGTGCCAGCCGCGAGGGAGATACGCAGTATTTT. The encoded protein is CASREGDTQYF.

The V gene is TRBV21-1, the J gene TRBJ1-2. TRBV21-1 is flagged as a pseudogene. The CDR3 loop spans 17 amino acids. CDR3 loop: CASSKSHPAGGAYGYTF. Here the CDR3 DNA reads TGTGCCAGCAGCAAAAGCCACCCGGCGGGGGGCGCATATGGCTACACCTTC.

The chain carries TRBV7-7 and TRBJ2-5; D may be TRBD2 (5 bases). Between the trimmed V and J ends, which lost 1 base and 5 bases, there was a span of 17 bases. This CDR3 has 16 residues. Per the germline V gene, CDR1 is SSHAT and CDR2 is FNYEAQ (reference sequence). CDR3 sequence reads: CASSLGSGSVWETQYF. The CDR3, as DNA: TGTGCCAGCAGCTTAGGAAGTGGTAGCGTTTGGGAGACCCAGTACTTC.

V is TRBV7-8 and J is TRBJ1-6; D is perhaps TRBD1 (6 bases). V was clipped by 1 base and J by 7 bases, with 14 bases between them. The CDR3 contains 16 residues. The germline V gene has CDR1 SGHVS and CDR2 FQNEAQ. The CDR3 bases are TGTGCCAGCAGCTTAGTGGAGCGGGGGCGGAATTCACCCCTCCACTTT. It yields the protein CASSLVERGRNSPLHF.

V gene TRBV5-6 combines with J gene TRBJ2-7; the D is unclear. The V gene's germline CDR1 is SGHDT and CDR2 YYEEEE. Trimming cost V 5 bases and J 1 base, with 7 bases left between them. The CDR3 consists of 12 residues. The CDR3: CASSYLSYEQYF. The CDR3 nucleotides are TGTGCCAGCAGTTATCTTTCCTACGAGCAGTACTTC. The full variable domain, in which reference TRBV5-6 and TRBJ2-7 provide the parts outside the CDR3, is DAGVTQSPTHLIKTRGQQVTLRCSPKSGHDTVSWYQQALGQGPQFIFQYYEEEERQRGNFPDRFSGHQFPNYSSELNVNALLLGDSALYLCASSYLSYEQYFGPGTRLTVT.

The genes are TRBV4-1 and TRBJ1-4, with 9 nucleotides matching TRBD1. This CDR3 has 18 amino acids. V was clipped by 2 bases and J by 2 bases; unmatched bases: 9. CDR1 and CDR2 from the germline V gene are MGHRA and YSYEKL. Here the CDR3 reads CASSQKATGGITNEKLFF. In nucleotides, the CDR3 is TGCGCCAGCAGCCAAAAGGCCACAGGGGGCATCACTAATGAAAAACTGTTTTTT.

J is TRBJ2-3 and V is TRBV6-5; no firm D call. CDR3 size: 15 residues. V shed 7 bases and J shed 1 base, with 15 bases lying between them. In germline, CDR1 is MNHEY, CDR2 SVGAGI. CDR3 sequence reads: CASKRKAVGTDTQYF. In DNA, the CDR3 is TGTGCCAGCAAACGCAAGGCGGTCGGCACAGATACGCAGTATTTT.

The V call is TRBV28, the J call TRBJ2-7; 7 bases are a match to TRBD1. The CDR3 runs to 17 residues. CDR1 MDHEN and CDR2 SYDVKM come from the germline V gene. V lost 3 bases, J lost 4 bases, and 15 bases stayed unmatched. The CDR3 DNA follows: TGTGCCAGCAGTTTGGGGTGGTACAGGGGAAGGGGATACGAGCAGTACTTC. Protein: CASSLGWYRGRGYEQYF.

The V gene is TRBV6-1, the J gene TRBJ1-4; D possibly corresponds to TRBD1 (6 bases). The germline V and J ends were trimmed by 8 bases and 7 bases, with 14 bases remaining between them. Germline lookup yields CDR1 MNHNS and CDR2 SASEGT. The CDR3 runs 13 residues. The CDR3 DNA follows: TGTGCCAGCCGCACAGGGTTTGTTGAAAAACTGTTTTTT. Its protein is CASRTGFVEKLFF.

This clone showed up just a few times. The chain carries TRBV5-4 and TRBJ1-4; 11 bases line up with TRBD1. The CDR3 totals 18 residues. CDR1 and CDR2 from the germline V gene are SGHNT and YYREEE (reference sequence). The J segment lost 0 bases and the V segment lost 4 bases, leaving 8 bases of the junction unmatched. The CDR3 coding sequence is TGTGCCAGCAGCCCAGGACAGGGGGCGCGGCCAACTAATGAAAAACTGTTTTTT. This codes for CASSPGQGARPTNEKLFF. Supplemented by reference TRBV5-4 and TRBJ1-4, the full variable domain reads ETGVTQSPTHLIKTRGQQVTLRCSSQSGHNTVSWYQQALGQGPQFIFQYYREEENGRGNFPPRFSGLQFPNYSSELNVNALELDDSALYLCASSPGQGARPTNEKLFFGSGTQLSVL.

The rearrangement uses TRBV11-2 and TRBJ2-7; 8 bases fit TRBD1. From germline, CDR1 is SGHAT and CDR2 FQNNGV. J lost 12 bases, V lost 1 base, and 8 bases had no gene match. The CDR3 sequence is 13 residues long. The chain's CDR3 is CASSLGTRTGWYF. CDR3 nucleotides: TGTGCCAGCAGCTTAGGAACCCGGACAGGGTGGTACTTC.

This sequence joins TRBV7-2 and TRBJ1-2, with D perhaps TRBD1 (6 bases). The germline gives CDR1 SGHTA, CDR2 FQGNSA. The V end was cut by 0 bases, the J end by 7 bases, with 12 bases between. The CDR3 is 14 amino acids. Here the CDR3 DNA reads TGTGCCAGCAGCTTAGCCGTACAGGGCTCTGGCTACACCTTC. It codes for CASSLAVQGSGYTF.

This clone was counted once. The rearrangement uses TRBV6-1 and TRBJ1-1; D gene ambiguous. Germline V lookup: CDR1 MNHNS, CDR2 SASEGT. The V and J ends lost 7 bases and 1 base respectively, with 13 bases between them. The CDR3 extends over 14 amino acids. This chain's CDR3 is CASTRYQENTEAFF. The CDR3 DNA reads TGTGCCAGCACCCGATATCAGGAGAACACTGAAGCTTTCTTT.

The CDR3 DNA sequence: TGTGCCAGCAGCCACAGGGGGGGACTTGGCTACACCTTC. Amino acid sequence: CASSHRGGLGYTF. This chain links TRBV7-8 with TRBJ1-2, with TRBD1 matching over 8 bases. The germline V gene encodes CDR1 SGHVS and CDR2 FQNEAQ. The CDR3 has 13 amino acids. V lost 5 bases, J lost 7 bases, and 6 bases stayed unmatched.

CDR3 sequence: CASSPLASYNEQFF. For the CDR3, the DNA is TGCGCCAGCAGCCCTCTAGCAAGTTACAATGAGCAGTTCTTC. The V gene is TRBV4-1, the J gene TRBJ2-1; a possible D gene is TRBD2 (5 bases). CDR3 size: 14 residues. V shed 4 bases and J shed 4 bases, with 11 bases lying between them. CDR1 is MGHRA and CDR2 is YSYEKL in the germline V gene.

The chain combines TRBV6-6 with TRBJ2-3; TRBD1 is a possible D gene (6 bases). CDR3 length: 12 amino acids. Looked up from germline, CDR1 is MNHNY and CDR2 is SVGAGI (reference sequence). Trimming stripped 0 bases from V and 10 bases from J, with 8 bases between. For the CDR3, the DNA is TGTGCCAGCAGTTACTCGGCAGGGGCGCAGTATTTT. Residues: CASSYSAGAQYF.

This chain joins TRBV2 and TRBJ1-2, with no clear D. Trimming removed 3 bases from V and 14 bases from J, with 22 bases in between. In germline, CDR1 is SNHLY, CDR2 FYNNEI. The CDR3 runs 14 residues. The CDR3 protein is CASSELKSTPSRTF. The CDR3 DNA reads TGTGCCAGCAGTGAGTTGAAGTCTACGCCCTCTCGGACCTTC. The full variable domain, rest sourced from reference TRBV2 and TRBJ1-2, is EPEVTQTPSHQVTQMGQEVILRCVPISNHLYFYWYRQILGQKVEFLVSFYNNEISEKSEIFDDQFSVERPDGSNFTLKIRSTKLEDSAMYFCASSELKSTPSRTFGSGTRLTVV.

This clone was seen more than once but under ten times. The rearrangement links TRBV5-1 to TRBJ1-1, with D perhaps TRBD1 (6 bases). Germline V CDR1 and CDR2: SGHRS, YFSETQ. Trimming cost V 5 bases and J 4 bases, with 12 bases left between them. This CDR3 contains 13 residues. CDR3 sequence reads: CASRSQGPTEAFF. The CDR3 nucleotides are TGCGCCAGCAGGTCACAGGGACCCACTGAAGCTTTCTTT.

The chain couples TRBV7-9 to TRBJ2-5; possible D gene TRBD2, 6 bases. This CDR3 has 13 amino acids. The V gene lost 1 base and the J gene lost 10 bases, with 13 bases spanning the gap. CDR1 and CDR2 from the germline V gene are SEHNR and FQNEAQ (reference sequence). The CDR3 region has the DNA TGTGCCAGCAGCTTAGACTCTGCCGGGGGCCAGTACTTC. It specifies CASSLDSAGGQYF.

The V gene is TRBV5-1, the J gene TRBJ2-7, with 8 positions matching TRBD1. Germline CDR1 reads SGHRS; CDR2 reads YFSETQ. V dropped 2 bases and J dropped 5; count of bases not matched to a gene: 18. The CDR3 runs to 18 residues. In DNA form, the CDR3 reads TGCGCCAGCAGCTTCAATTCAGGGGGCGCGGGTGGGCGACACGAGCAGTACTTC. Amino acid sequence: CASSFNSGGAGGRHEQYF.

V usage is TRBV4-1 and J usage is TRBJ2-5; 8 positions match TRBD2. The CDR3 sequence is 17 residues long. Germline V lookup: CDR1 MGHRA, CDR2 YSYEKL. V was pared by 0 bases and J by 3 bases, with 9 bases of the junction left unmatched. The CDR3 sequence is CASSQERTSNRKETQYF. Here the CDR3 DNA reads TGCGCCAGCAGCCAAGAACGGACTAGCAACCGAAAAGAGACCCAGTACTTC.

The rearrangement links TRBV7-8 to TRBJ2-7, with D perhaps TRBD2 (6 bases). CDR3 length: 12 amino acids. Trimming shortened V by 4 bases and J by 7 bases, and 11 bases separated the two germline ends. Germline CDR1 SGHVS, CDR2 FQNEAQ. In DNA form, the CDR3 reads TGTGCCAGCAGCTCCCACGCGGGAGAGCAGTACTTC. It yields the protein CASSSHAGEQYF.

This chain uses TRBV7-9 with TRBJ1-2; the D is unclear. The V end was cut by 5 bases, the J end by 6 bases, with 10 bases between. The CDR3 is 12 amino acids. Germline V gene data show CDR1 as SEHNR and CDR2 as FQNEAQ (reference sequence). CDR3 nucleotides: TGTGCCAGCAGCCACTCGGCGGATGGCTACACCTTC. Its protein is CASSHSADGYTF.

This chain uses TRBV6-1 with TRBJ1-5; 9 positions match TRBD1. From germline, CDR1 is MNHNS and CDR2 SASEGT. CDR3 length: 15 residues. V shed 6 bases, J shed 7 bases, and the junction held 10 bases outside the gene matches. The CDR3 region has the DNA TGTGCCAGCAGCCATTTGACAGGGGGGATGCAGCCCCAGCATTTT. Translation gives CASSHLTGGMQPQHF.